The table lists the clone carrying this T cell receptor (beta chain) with many counts. Its target is unknown. The V end was cut by 1 base, the J end by 5 bases, with 4 bases between. The CDR3 consists of 12 residues. Germline V gene data show CDR1 as MGHRA and CDR2 as YSYEKL. These data belong to a study of identical twins. Study conclusions and caveats: The more abundant beta clonotypes in cord blood had fewer insertions, and memory repertoires did not show this.

In TCRdb, the 5' RACE reads were re-called with MiXCR into one record per CDR3 protein. Here the sample spans 420,000 or so distinct CDR3 sequences, 18% being singletons. This chain joins TRBV4-1 and TRBJ2-3, with D hard to call. Sequencing used naive T cells sorted from blood. This clonotype was sampled from a man in his forties or fifties in good health. This CDR3 reads CASSQGRDTQYF. The CDR3 DNA reads TGCGCCAGCAGCCAAGGCCGAGATACGCAGTATTTT.